The source of this TCR beta chain is a study of T cell repertoires in cytomegalovirus infection. Background on the study: CMV infection plus the matching HLA type was flagged by public TCR beta signatures. Overall study findings and caveats: The ex vivo response was dominated by HLA-C-restricted CMV-specific TCR beta clonotypes.

A remark on this clonotype: Its antigen is as yet unknown.

CDR1 is DFQATT and CDR2 is SNEGSKA in the germline V gene (reference sequence). V trimming: 5 bases; J trimming: 10 bases; junction bases outside the gene matches: 11. The CDR3 runs to 13 residues. Via MiXCR, TCRdb re-called the reads, giving one row per CDR3 protein. This table holds over 100,000 distinct CDR3 sequences, more than 15% found once. Sequenced: PBMCs. The chain links TRBV20-1 to TRBJ2-1; the match to TRBD2 covers 7 bases. The source of this sequence is a human donor in good health (CMV status not recorded). Some clones in this sample may be carry-over from other donors' samples. CDR3 loop: CSAGPSGGVEQFF. The CDR3 DNA is TGCAGTGCTGGGCCTTCGGGAGGTGTCGAGCAGTTCTTC.